This TCR beta chain was sequenced in a study of shared clonotypes between healthy human individuals. Study findings and constraints: There were few donors, and this limited the genetic and exposure-history diversity represented.

A note on this clone: Its matching antigen is unknown. Given a far larger clone just one base away, this is likely a sequencing read error. Other DNA sequences of this sample code for an identical CDR3.

Unsorted PBMC DNA sequencing spanned ten immunoSEQ deep assay plates. Some clones are missing from TCRdb's copy, which holds only in-frame ones; the method was immunoSEQ multiplex PCR. In the table there are about half a million clones, 81% of which are singletons. This CDR3 is built from 13 residues. The germline gives CDR1 GTSNPN, CDR2 SVGIG (reference sequence). V was trimmed by 1 base and J by 5 bases, leaving 11 bases between them. Specimen: PBMCs. This receptor was obtained from a woman in her forties in good health. Some clones in this sample may be carry-over from other donors' samples. The J gene is TRBJ2-5, the V gene TRBV30, with D possibly being TRBD1 (6 bases). CDR3 in amino acids: CAWSDLDRETQYF. The CDR3 DNA follows: TGTGCCTGGAGTGATTTAGACAGGGAGACCCAGTACTTC.